These 25 T cell receptor beta chains were all obtained from the same sample, sequenced in a study of vaccination effects on CD4 cells after COVID-19. In the ViraFEST assay, antigen-specific CD4+ clonotypes were identified by expansion after peptide-pool stimulation. Once cultured for approximately ten days, the cells underwent separation to obtain CD4+ T cells. Each vaccine recipient was nucleocapsid antibody negative and had no prior SARS-CoV-2 infection. These receptors lack a known antigen. Using immunoSEQ multiplex PCR, the repertoire was profiled, and TCRdb retains in-frame clones only, with some absent. The sample has 70,000 or so clones; 78% are singletons. The sample consisted of CD4+ T cells from PBMCs cultured with SARS-CoV-2 spike peptides, taken before COVID-19 vaccination. These TCRs come from a human donor who received a COVID-19 vaccine.

This clone was observed a handful of times. This chain links TRBV6-5 with TRBJ2-2; 7 nucleotides match TRBD1. The ends lost 10 bases at V and 8 bases at J; junction bases unmatched: 4. The germline gives CDR1 MNHEY, CDR2 SVGAGI. This CDR3 is 11 amino acids long. As DNA, the CDR3 is TGTGCCATACAGGGGTCGGGGGAGCTGTTTTTT. It codes for CAIQGSGELFF.

The genes are TRBV7-2 and TRBJ1-2; D gene unclear. Trimming cost V 1 base and J 5 bases, with 11 bases left between them. CDR3 length equals 14 residues. Germline V gives CDR1 SGHTA, CDR2 FQGNSA. The CDR3 loop reads CASSLVPVSYGYTF. The CDR3 region has the DNA TGTGCCAGCAGCTTAGTCCCAGTCTCTTATGGCTACACCTTC. The full variable domain, its missing parts supplied by reference TRBV7-2 and TRBJ1-2, is GAGVSQSPSNKVTEKGKDVELRCDPISGHTALYWYRQSLGQGLEFLIYFQGNSAPDKSGLPSDRFSAERTGGSVSTLTIQRTQQEDSAVYLCASSLVPVSYGYTFGSGTRLTVV.

This clone was seen more than once but under ten times. V gene TRBV30 combines with J gene TRBJ1-2; the D is unclear. Trimming stripped 2 bases from V and 4 bases from J, with 20 bases between. There are 16 residues in the CDR3. Germline assignment: CDR1 GTSNPN and CDR2 SVGIG (reference sequence). CDR3 DNA: TGTGCCTGGAGTCTGGATCGGGTCGAAACCTTCTATGGCTACACCTTC. It is translated as CAWSLDRVETFYGYTF.

The J gene is TRBJ1-1, the V gene TRBV19; 8 bases fit TRBD1. CDR3 length equals 15 residues. Germline-derived CDR1 and CDR2 are LNHDA and SQIVND (reference sequence). Germline trimming cut 7 bases from V and 3 bases from J; bases unmatched to any gene: 10. Here the CDR3 DNA reads TGTGCCAGTATCAAGGACAGGGAGGCCTACACTGAAGCTTTCTTT. As protein: CASIKDREAYTEAFF.

The chain joins TRBV2 to TRBJ1-6; D call uncertain. V shed 7 bases and J shed 12 bases, with 16 bases lying between them. CDR3 length: 13 residues. The germline gives CDR1 SNHLY, CDR2 FYNNEI. CDR3 in DNA: TGTGCCAGCATCAGAAACGGGGAAGGACCCCTCCACTTT. As protein: CASIRNGEGPLHF.

This clone was recorded a few times. This sequence joins TRBV20-1 and TRBJ2-1, with D perhaps matching TRBD1 (6 bases). Germline V gene sequence: CDR1 DFQATT, CDR2 SNEGSKA (reference sequence). V was cut by 6 bases and J by 6 bases, with 9 bases left in between. This CDR3 has 11 residues. Here the CDR3 reads CSAQGLNEQFF. The CDR3 DNA reads as TGCAGTGCACAGGGTCTCAATGAGCAGTTCTTC.

V gene TRBV18 combines with J gene TRBJ1-2; 9 bases match TRBD1. The germline CDR1 and CDR2 sequences are KGHSH and LQKENI. The CDR3 has 15 amino acids. V lost 6 bases, J lost 5 bases, and 10 bases stayed unmatched. CDR3 nucleotide sequence: TGTGCCAGCTCCGGAGGACAGGGGTCGGGGTATGGCTACACCTTC. Its protein product is CASSGGQGSGYGYTF.

This chain joins TRBV27 and TRBJ2-5, with a weak D call TRBD1 (7 bases). In germline, CDR1 is MNHEY, CDR2 SMNVEV (reference sequence). CDR3 length: 16 residues. V was shortened by 5 bases and J by 5 bases, with 21 bases between the two germline ends. DNA for the CDR3: TGTGCCAGCAGTCATAACGGACAGGCCGGAGGGGAGACCCAGTACTTC. Protein: CASSHNGQAGGETQYF.

The count of this clone is one. The chain uses TRBV5-5 and TRBJ2-3, with 13 positions matching TRBD2. Germline CDR1 SGHKS, CDR2 YYEKEE (reference sequence). Unmatched junction bases numbered 10, after V lost 4 bases and J lost 14 bases. The CDR3 runs to 14 residues. The chain's CDR3 is CASSGVLAGGLSYF. DNA of the CDR3: TGTGCCAGCAGCGGCGTACTAGCGGGGGGGCTCTCGTATTTT.

The CDR3: CATSPRAGSYGYTF. The CDR3, as DNA: TGTGCCACCAGTCCCAGAGCAGGAAGCTATGGCTACACCTTC. This chain joins TRBV24-1 and TRBJ1-2; the D is unclear. The CDR3 totals 14 residues. Germline V gene data show CDR1 as KGHDR and CDR2 as SFDVKD. The germline V and J ends were trimmed by 6 bases and 4 bases, with 14 bases remaining between them.

This clone was observed a handful of times. The V call is TRBV19, the J call TRBJ1-1, with D possibly TRBD1 on 5 matching bases. Germline CDR1 is LNHDA and CDR2 is SQIVND (reference sequence). V lost 7 bases and J lost 1, with 13 bases in between. This CDR3 has 14 amino acids. CDR3 DNA sequence: TGTGCCAGTAAAACCGTAGGGGCGAACACTGAAGCTTTCTTT. Protein product: CASKTVGANTEAFF.

The chain is built from TRBV6-2 or TRBV6-3 and TRBJ1-3; D uncertain. Germline V gene sequence: CDR1 MNHEY, CDR2 SVGEGT. The length of the CDR3 is 14 residues. V was shortened by 0 bases and J by 3 bases, with 6 bases between the two germline ends. The CDR3 sequence: CASSYSRNGNTIYF. The CDR3 nucleotides read TGTGCCAGCAGTTACTCGAGGAATGGAAACACCATATATTTT.

This clone was observed a handful of times. This sequence joins TRBV4-3 and TRBJ1-2, with a tentative D call TRBD1 (6 bases). CDR1 is LGHNA and CDR2 is YSLEER in the germline V gene. The CDR3 has 15 residues. V was pared by 0 bases and J by 4 bases, with 12 bases between. As DNA, the CDR3 is TGCGCCAGCAGCCAAGAGAGCCAGGGGTCCTATGGCTACACCTTC. It yields the protein CASSQESQGSYGYTF.

V gene TRBV18 combines with J gene TRBJ1-1; no clear D. Trimming took off 2 bases at V and 7 bases at J, with 11 bases between the two ends. CDR3 length: 13 amino acids. CDR1 is KGHSH, CDR2 LQKENI, per germline. CDR3 loop: CASSPRRADEAFF. The CDR3, as DNA: TGTGCCAGCTCACCAAGAAGAGCCGATGAAGCTTTCTTT.

The chain recombines TRBV7-9 with TRBJ2-7, with D possibly matching TRBD2 (5 bases). Germline CDR1 reads SEHNR; CDR2 reads FQNEAQ (reference sequence). The length of the CDR3 is 14 residues. V was pared by 5 bases and J by 1 base, with 12 bases between. The CDR3 DNA is TGTGCCAGCAGCGGAGGCTCCTGGTCCTACGAGCAGTACGTC. It codes for CASSGGSWSYEQYV.

This clone was seen only a few times. The V call is TRBV4-1, the J call TRBJ2-2, with D tentatively TRBD1 (6 bases). The CDR3 extends over 15 amino acids. Per germline, CDR1 MGHRA and CDR2 YSYEKL. V lost 0 bases to trimming and J lost 2 bases, with 7 bases between them. The CDR3 sequence: CASSQDRGNTGELFF. The CDR3, as DNA: TGCGCCAGCAGCCAAGACAGGGGAAACACCGGGGAGCTGTTTTTT.

This chain connects TRBV7-2 to TRBJ1-5; no clear D gene. Germline-derived CDR1 and CDR2 are SGHTA and FQGNSA. V dropped 5 bases and J dropped 1 base, with 12 bases sitting between them. The length of the CDR3 is 15 residues. The CDR3 sequence is CASSTGRTSNQPQHF. Written as DNA, the CDR3 is TGTGCCAGCAGCACGGGCCGAACGAGCAATCAGCCCCAGCATTTT.

The chain employs TRBV11-1 and TRBJ2-3; 8 bases match TRBD1. Trimming took 5 bases from V and 4 from J; bases not matched to a gene: 5. CDR1 is SGHAT, CDR2 FQDESV, per germline (reference sequence). CDR3 length: 14 amino acids. Written as DNA, the CDR3 is TGTGCCAGCAGCCCGGACAGGGAAGCAGATACGCAGTATTTT. Amino acids: CASSPDREADTQYF.

This clone was picked up one time. This chain connects TRBV1 to TRBJ2-7; the table's TRBD2 call for D was not verified on the DNA. TRBV1 is a known pseudogene. The CDR3 has 17 amino acids. CDR3 loop: CTSSQFSGGLLSYEQYV. The CDR3 nucleotides read TGCACCAGCAGCCAATTTAGCGGGGGGCTCCTCTCCTACGAGCAGTACGTC.

V and J are TRBV11-2 and TRBJ2-7, with D tentatively TRBD1 (5 bases). Trimming removed 0 bases at V and 0 bases at J, with 18 bases between. Germline lookup yields CDR1 SGHAT and CDR2 FQNNGV. There are 18 residues in the CDR3. The chain's CDR3 is CASSLDLSIGASSYEQYV. CDR3 in DNA: TGTGCCAGCAGCTTAGATCTCTCGATAGGGGCGAGCTCCTACGAGCAGTACGTC.

V and J are TRBV9 and TRBJ2-3, with D tentatively TRBD2 (6 bases). There are 15 residues in the CDR3. V was clipped by 2 bases and J by 1 base, with 11 bases between them. CDR1 and CDR2 from the germline V gene are SGDLS and YYNGEE. In DNA form, the CDR3 reads TGTGCCAGCAGCGTCGGGACTCATGGCACAGATACGCAGTATTTT. Translating gives CASSVGTHGTDTQYF.

This clone is medium-sized within its sample. The V and J genes are TRBV11-2 and TRBJ2-7, with D perhaps TRBD1 or TRBD2 (5 bases each). This CDR3 comprises 14 residues. Trimming pared 8 bases from V and 0 bases from J, leaving 14 bases between. CDR1 and CDR2 from the germline V gene are SGHAT and FQNNGV. The CDR3 loop reads CASGKGPNSYEQYV. In DNA form, the CDR3 reads TGTGCCAGCGGGAAGGGACCAAACTCCTACGAGCAGTACGTC.

V and J are TRBV5-1 and TRBJ2-1; 7 bases match TRBD2. The germline gives CDR1 SGHRS, CDR2 YFSETQ. The CDR3 extends over 16 amino acids. The trim removed 0 bases at V and 5 bases at J, leaving 8 bases unmatched. The CDR3 coding sequence is TGCGCCAGCAGCTTGGCCAGGGTTCGGGAGGACAATGAGCAGTTCTTC. Protein: CASSLARVREDNEQFF.

The chain uses TRBV6-1 and TRBJ2-7, with 7 bases fitting TRBD1. Trimming removed 0 bases from V and 4 bases from J; junction bases left unmatched: 3. This CDR3 spans 14 amino acids. Germline V gene data show CDR1 as MNHNS and CDR2 as SASEGT. The CDR3 is CASSEATGPYEQYV. The CDR3 nucleotides are TGTGCCAGCAGTGAAGCGACAGGGCCATACGAGCAGTACGTC.

This chain uses TRBV6-5 with TRBJ1-4; D ambiguous. Trimming took 7 bases from V and 0 from J, leaving 9 bases between them. The CDR3 spans 14 residues. In germline, CDR1 is MNHEY, CDR2 SVGAGI. The CDR3 here is CASMLSATNEKLFF. Here the CDR3 DNA reads TGTGCCAGCATGCTATCTGCAACTAATGAAAAACTGTTTTTT.